These 5 T cell receptor beta chains were sequenced from one sample in a study of blood T cells in healthy people across ages. A sample-barcoded 5' primer and a J-beta primer mix were used in a second PCR of roughly 7 to 12 cycles. A single record per CDR3 protein comes from TCRdb applying MiXCR to the 5' RACE reads. Seen here are around 1,900,000 distinct CDR3 sequences, about 39% observed once, and the top ten hold under 30%. Specimen: blood. Receptors were obtained from a human donor in good health.

V usage is TRBV5-1 and J usage is TRBJ2-3; no clear D. Germline CDR1 reads SGHRS; CDR2 reads YFSETQ. CDR3 length: 15 residues. Trimming removed 5 bases at V and 2 bases at J, with 15 bases between. The CDR3 bases are TGCGCCAGCAGTGGGTCCAGGCGCTACACAGATACGCAGTATTTT. Translated: CASSGSRRYTDTQYF.

The chain has TRBV15 and TRBJ2-7, with TRBD1 identical over 8 bases. The CDR3 length is 16 residues. Looked up from germline, CDR1 is LNHNV and CDR2 is YYDKDF (reference sequence). V lost 1 base and J lost 7; bases outside the gene matches: 12. The CDR3 region is CATSRVRTGIQGEQYF. CDR3 nucleotides: TGTGCCACCAGCAGAGTGAGGACAGGGATCCAGGGGGAGCAGTACTTC.

A word on this clonotype: Because it lacks the conserved phenylalanine or tryptophan at the end, this CDR3 is likely a read error. The genes are TRBV5-1 and TRBJ2-1; no clear D gene. Per germline, CDR1 SGHRS and CDR2 YFSETQ. Trimming left V 4 bases short and J 4 bases short, with 21 bases between. The length of the CDR3 is 17 residues. The CDR3 nucleotides read TGCGCCAGCAGCCCATCCGGAAGGGCGTCTATTTACAATGAGCAGTTCCTC. The encoded protein is CASSPSGRASIYNEQFL.

In this sample, this clonotype turned up once. The genes are TRBV7-2 and TRBJ1-2; 7 nucleotides match TRBD1. The J segment lost 4 bases and the V segment lost 5 bases, leaving 7 bases of the junction unmatched. The germline CDR1 and CDR2 sequences are SGHTA and FQGNSA. This CDR3 has 14 residues. Written as DNA, the CDR3 is TGTGCCAGCAGCCGCCGGGACAGCCGCTATGGCTACACCTTC. Its translation: CASSRRDSRYGYTF.

CDR3 DNA: TGTGCCAGCAGGGAACACCTCAATCAGCCCCAGCATTTT. Its translation: CASREHLNQPQHF. V gene TRBV11-2 combines with J gene TRBJ1-5; D not resolved. The CDR3 covers 13 residues. V was pared by 6 bases and J by 3 bases, with 9 bases between. CDR1 is SGHAT and CDR2 is FQNNGV in the germline V gene.